The 7 T cell receptor beta chains below all came from one sample that was sequenced in a study of high-grade serous ovarian cancer treatment subgroups. Tumor samples were obtained before definitive surgery or chemotherapy. Repertoires were generated with immunoSEQ multiplex PCR, while TCRdb's copy carries only in-frame clones and drops some. The table has 10,000 to 12,000 clones, around 68% seen once; the top ten hold approximately 4.2%. Sequenced input: tumor tissue. Source of these receptors: a human donor with high-grade serous ovarian cancer.

This rearrangement joins TRBV5-5 to TRBJ1-1; D possibly corresponds to TRBD1 (6 bases). Trimming pared 0 bases from V and 1 base from J, leaving 7 bases between. This CDR3 has 14 residues. The germline V gene encodes CDR1 SGHKS and CDR2 YYEKEE (reference sequence). DNA of the CDR3: TGTGCCAGCAGCTTGGGGGGGCAGAACACTGAAGCTTTCTTT. This gives the protein CASSLGGQNTEAFF. Filled out from reference TRBV5-5 and TRBJ1-1, the complete variable domain reads DAGVTQSPTHLIKTRGQQVTLRCSPISGHKSVSWYQQVLGQGPQFIFQYYEKEERGRGNFPDRFSARQFPNYSSELNVNALLLGDSALYLCASSLGGQNTEAFFGQGTRLTVV.

This sequence joins TRBV27 and TRBJ2-3; the match to TRBD2 covers 11 bases. Germline values: CDR1 MNHEY, CDR2 SMNVEV (reference sequence). Trimming cost V 0 bases and J 5 bases; bases outside gene matches: 10. This CDR3 contains 18 residues. CDR3 sequence (DNA): TGTGCCAGCAGTTTATCGGGGTGGGGGACTAGCGGCGGAGATACGCAGTATTTT. Its translation: CASSLSGWGTSGGDTQYF.

This chain uses TRBV12-5 with TRBJ2-4, with unresolved D. V shed 1 base and J shed 8 bases, with 12 bases lying between them. Per germline, CDR1 LGHNT and CDR2 FRNRAP. This CDR3 spans 14 amino acids. The CDR3 protein is CASGLEGPLDIQYF. The DNA of the CDR3 is TGTGCTAGTGGTTTGGAGGGTCCCCTAGACATTCAGTACTTC.

The chain recombines TRBV18 with TRBJ2-1; D is uncertain. This CDR3 contains 12 residues. Trimming stripped 3 bases from V and 10 bases from J, with 10 bases between. Germline V gene lookup returns CDR1 KGHSH and CDR2 LQKENI. The CDR3 DNA reads as TGTGCCAGCTCACCCCTGCGGTCCGAGCAGTTCTTC. Its protein product is CASSPLRSEQFF.

The V call is TRBV30, the J call TRBJ2-5, with 7 bases matching TRBD2. The trim removed 2 bases at V and 2 bases at J, leaving 8 bases unmatched. The CDR3 has 15 amino acids. The germline gives CDR1 GTSNPN, CDR2 SVGIG (reference sequence). As DNA, the CDR3 is TGTGCCTGGAGTTGGGGCGGGGACTATCAAGAGACCCAGTACTTC. It translates to CAWSWGGDYQETQYF.

The rearrangement links TRBV28 to TRBJ1-5; 7 nucleotides agree with TRBD1. This CDR3 comprises 15 residues. The V gene's germline CDR1 is MDHEN and CDR2 SYDVKM. V shed 6 bases, J shed 4 bases, and the junction held 9 bases outside the gene matches. The CDR3 DNA follows: TGTGCCAGCAGAAAACAGGGGATACCAAATCAGCCCCAGCATTTT. Amino acids: CASRKQGIPNQPQHF. The whole variable domain, remainder taken from reference TRBV28 and TRBJ1-5, is DVKVTQSSRYLVKRTGEKVFLECVQDMDHENMFWYRQDPGLGLRLIYFSYDVKMKEKGDIPEGYSVSREKKERFSLILESASTNQTSMYLCASRKQGIPNQPQHFGDGTRLSIL.

This sequence joins TRBV30 and TRBJ2-1; either TRBD1 or TRBD2 may fit D (5 bases each). The CDR3 sequence is 13 residues long. Germline values: CDR1 GTSNPN, CDR2 SVGIG (reference sequence). The V gene lost 1 base and the J gene lost 8 bases, with 12 bases spanning the gap. CDR3 bases: TGTGCCTGGAGTGGGAATCGGGGCGATGAGCAGTTCTTC. The encoded protein is CAWSGNRGDEQFF.